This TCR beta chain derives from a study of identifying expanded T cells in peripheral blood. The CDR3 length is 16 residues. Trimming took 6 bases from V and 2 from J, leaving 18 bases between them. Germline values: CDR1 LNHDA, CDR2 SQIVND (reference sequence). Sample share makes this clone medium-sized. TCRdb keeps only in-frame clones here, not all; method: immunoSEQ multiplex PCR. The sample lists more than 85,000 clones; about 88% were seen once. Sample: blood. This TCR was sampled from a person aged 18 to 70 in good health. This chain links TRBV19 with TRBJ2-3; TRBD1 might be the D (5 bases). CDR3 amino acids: CASRPRGRLATDTQYF. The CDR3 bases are TGTGCCAGTAGACCTAGGGGCCGTTTAGCCACAGATACGCAGTATTTT.